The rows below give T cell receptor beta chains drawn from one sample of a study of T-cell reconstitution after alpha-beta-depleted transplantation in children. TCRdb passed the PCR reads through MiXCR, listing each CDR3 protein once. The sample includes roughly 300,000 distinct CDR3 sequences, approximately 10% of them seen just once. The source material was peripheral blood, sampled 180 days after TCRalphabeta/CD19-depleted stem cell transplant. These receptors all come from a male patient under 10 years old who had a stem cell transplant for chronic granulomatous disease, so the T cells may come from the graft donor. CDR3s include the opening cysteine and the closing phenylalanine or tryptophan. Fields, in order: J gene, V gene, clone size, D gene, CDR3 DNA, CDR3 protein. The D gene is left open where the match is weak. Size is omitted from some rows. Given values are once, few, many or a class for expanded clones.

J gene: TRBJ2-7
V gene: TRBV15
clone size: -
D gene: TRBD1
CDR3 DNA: TGTGCCACCGCCGACAGGGATTACGAGCAGTACTTC
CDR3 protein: CATADRDYEQYF

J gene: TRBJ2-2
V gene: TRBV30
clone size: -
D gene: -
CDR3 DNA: TGTGCCTGGTTCCAGAAGCGGCTGTTTTTT
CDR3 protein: CAWFQKRLFF

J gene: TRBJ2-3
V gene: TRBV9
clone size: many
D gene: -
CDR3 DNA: TGTGCCAGCAGCGTAAATCTAGCTGGCGATACGCAGTATTTT
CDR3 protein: CASSVNLAGDTQYF

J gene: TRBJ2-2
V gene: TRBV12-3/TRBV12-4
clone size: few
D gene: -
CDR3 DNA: TGTGCCAGCAGTTTAAAGGGAAACACCGGGGAGCTGTTTTTT
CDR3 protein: CASSLKGNTGELFF

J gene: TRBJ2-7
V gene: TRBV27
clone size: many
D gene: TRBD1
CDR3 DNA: TGTGCCAGCAGTTTATCCCAGGGGGCCGTCTACGAGCAGTACTTC
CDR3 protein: CASSLSQGAVYEQYF

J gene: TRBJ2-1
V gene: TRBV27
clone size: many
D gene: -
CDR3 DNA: TGTGCCAGCAGTTTTGAAAGAAGCTCCTACAATGAGCAGTTCTTC
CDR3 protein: CASSFERSSYNEQFF

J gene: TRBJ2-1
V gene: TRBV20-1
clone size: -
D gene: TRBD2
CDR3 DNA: TGCAGTGCTAGAGGACTAGCGATCCGCTACAATGAGCAGTTCTTC
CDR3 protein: CSARGLAIRYNEQFF

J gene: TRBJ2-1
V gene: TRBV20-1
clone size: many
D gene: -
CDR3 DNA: TGCAGTGCTAGAGATCTCCGTGGAACTGTGCATGAGCAGTTCTTC
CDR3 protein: CSARDLRGTVHEQFF

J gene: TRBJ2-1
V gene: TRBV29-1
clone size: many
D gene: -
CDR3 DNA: TGCAGCGTTGAATTGGCAGCCGAACCTCCTCTTAGGTACAATGAGCAGTTCTTC
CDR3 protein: CSVELAAEPPLRYNEQFF

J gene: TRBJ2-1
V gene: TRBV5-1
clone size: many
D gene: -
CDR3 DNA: TGCGCCAGCAGCTTGCGAGGGGGGGATGAGCAGTTCTTC
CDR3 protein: CASSLRGGDEQFF

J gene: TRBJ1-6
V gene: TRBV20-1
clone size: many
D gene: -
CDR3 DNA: TGCAGTGCCAGGAGACAGGATTTGAACTCACCCCTCCACTTT
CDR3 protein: CSARRQDLNSPLHF

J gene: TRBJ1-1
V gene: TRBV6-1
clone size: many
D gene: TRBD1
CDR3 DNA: TGTGCCAGCAGATGGGACAGTCTGAACACTGAAGCTTTCTTT
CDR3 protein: CASRWDSLNTEAFF

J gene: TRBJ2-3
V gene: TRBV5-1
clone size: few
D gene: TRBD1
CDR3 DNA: TGCGCCAGCAGCTTCCGGGACAGGGACAATACGCAGTATTTT
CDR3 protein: CASSFRDRDNTQYF

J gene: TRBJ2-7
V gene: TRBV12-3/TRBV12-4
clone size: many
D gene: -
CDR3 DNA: TGTGCCAGCAGGTTTTTGGACAAGGGACCTCTTAAGCAGTACTTC
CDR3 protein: CASRFLDKGPLKQYF

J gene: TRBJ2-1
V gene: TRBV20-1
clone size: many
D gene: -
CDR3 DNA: TGCAGTGCTGGCGTTGGGACTTACAATGAGCAGTTCTTC
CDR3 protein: CSAGVGTYNEQFF

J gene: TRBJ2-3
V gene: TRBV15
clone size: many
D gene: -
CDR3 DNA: TGTGCCACCCTTAATTCTGTTAGCGGAGATACGCAGTATTTT
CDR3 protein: CATLNSVSGDTQYF

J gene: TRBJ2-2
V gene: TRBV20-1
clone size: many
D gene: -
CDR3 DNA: TGCAGTGCTAGGGTCGCAAGGGGGAACACCGGGGAGCTGTTTTTT
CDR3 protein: CSARVARGNTGELFF

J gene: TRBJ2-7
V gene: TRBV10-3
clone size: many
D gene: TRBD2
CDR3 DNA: TGTGCCATCAGTGAGCGGGGGGGCTACGAGCAGTACTTC
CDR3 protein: CAISERGGYEQYF

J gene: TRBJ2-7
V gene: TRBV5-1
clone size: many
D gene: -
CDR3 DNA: TGCGCCAGCGGCTTGGAACGGACTTACGAGCAGTACTTC
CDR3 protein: CASGLERTYEQYF

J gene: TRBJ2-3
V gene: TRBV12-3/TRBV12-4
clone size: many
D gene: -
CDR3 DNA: TGTGCCAGCAGTTTTGGTGATACGCAGTATTTT
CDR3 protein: CASSFGDTQYF

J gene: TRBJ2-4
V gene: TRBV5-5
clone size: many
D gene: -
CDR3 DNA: TGTGCCAGCAGCCGGGATTCCCTCAGCCAAAACATTCAGTACTTC
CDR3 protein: CASSRDSLSQNIQYF

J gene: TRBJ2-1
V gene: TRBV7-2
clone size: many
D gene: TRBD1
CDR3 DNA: TGTGCCAGCAGCTTAGGCCTCGGGACAGGGAACAATGAGCAGTTCTTC
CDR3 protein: CASSLGLGTGNNEQFF

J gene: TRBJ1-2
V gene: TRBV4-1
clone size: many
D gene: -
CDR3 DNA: TGCGCCAGCAGCCAAGATAGGGACCCTACGGGAGGCTACACCTTC
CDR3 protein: CASSQDRDPTGGYTF

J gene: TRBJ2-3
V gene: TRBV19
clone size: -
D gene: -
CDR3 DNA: TGTGCCAGTAGTATCGGGGCAGCAACCTTGTTCACAGATACGCAGTATTTT
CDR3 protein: CASSIGAATLFTDTQYF

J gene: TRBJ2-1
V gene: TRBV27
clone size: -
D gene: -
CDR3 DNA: TGTGCCAGCAAAGAACTCGAACGCTCCTACAATGAGCAGTTCTTC
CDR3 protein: CASKELERSYNEQFF

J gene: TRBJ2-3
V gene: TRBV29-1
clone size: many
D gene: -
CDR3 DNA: TGCAGCGTTGCAGGGAGGGGGAGCACAGATACGCAGTATTTT
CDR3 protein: CSVAGRGSTDTQYF